Listed below are T cell receptor beta chains from one sample, sequenced in a study of cytomegalovirus exposure and HLA in healthy donors. TCRdb's table, derived via immunoSEQ multiplex PCR, lists solely in-frame clones and lacks some. The sample holds roughly 76,000 clones, around 79% seen once. Sequences were obtained from PBMCs. Receptors were obtained from a man between 25 and 39 years old in good health and CMV-seronegative. Each CDR3 is given with its conserved first and last residue. Each record gives: clone size, J gene, V gene, D gene, CDR3 protein, CDR3 DNA. The D gene is left open where the match is weak. The size of a clone is reported for some rows only, either as once, few or many, or as a class for expanded clones.

abundance: .; j_gene: TRBJ1-1; v_gene: TRBV27; d_gene: .; CDR3aa: CASSLGQGGKAFF; CDR3nt: TGTGCCAGCAGTTTAGGCCAGGGAGGTAAAGCTTTCTTT
abundance: .; j_gene: TRBJ1-2; v_gene: TRBV4-3; d_gene: .; CDR3aa: CASSQEAGNNYGYTF; CDR3nt: TGCGCCAGCAGCCAAGAGGCAGGGAATAACTATGGCTACACCTTC
abundance: .; j_gene: TRBJ1-5; v_gene: TRBV7-2; d_gene: .; CDR3aa: CASSSRVAGRNQPQHF; CDR3nt: TGTGCCAGCAGCTCCCGTGTTGCAGGGAGGAATCAGCCCCAGCATTTT
abundance: .; j_gene: TRBJ2-1; v_gene: TRBV7-6; d_gene: .; CDR3aa: CAGPPSGWRDIEDEQFF; CDR3nt: TGTGCCGGACCCCCCTCGGGTTGGCGGGATATAGAGGATGAGCAGTTCTTC
abundance: .; j_gene: TRBJ2-7; v_gene: TRBV2; d_gene: TRBD2; CDR3aa: CASSDGLAGGYEQYF; CDR3nt: TGTGCCAGCAGTGATGGACTAGCGGGAGGCTACGAGCAGTACTTC
abundance: .; j_gene: TRBJ1-1; v_gene: TRBV5-8; d_gene: .; CDR3aa: CASSLGTGGQTEAFF; CDR3nt: TGTGCCAGCAGCTTGGGGACGGGCGGACAAACTGAAGCTTTCTTT
abundance: once; j_gene: TRBJ2-3; v_gene: TRBV29-1; d_gene: TRBD2; CDR3aa: CSLLGLAGGTDTQYF; CDR3nt: TGCAGCCTCCTGGGACTAGCGGGAGGCACAGATACGCAGTATTTT
abundance: .; j_gene: TRBJ2-1; v_gene: TRBV15; d_gene: .; CDR3aa: CATSSTRWGNEQFF; CDR3nt: TGTGCCACCAGCTCGACTAGATGGGGCAATGAGCAGTTCTTC
abundance: .; j_gene: TRBJ2-3; v_gene: TRBV4-2; d_gene: .; CDR3aa: CASSQEVSDADTQYF; CDR3nt: TGTGCCAGCAGCCAAGAAGTTAGCGATGCAGATACGCAGTATTTT
abundance: .; j_gene: TRBJ1-6; v_gene: TRBV14; d_gene: .; CDR3aa: CASSQFGGSPLHF; CDR3nt: TGTGCCAGCAGCCAATTTGGAGGCTCACCCCTCCACTTT
abundance: .; j_gene: TRBJ2-5; v_gene: TRBV7-2; d_gene: .; CDR3aa: CASSLRRAGETQYF; CDR3nt: TGTGCCAGCAGCTTACGGCGGGCCGGGGAGACCCAGTACTTC
abundance: few; j_gene: TRBJ1-1; v_gene: TRBV6-5; d_gene: .; CDR3aa: CASSYSVTLSFAEAFF; CDR3nt: TGTGCCAGCAGTTACTCTGTGACACTTTCCTTCGCTGAAGCTTTCTTT
abundance: .; j_gene: TRBJ2-1; v_gene: TRBV19; d_gene: TRBD2; CDR3aa: CASRGGASGTYNEQFF; CDR3nt: TGTGCCAGTAGGGGCGGGGCTAGCGGGACATACAATGAGCAGTTCTTC
abundance: .; j_gene: TRBJ2-6; v_gene: TRBV19; d_gene: .; CDR3aa: CASSREVSGANVLTF; CDR3nt: TGTGCCAGTAGTAGGGAGGTTTCTGGGGCCAACGTCCTGACTTTC
abundance: .; j_gene: TRBJ2-7; v_gene: TRBV4-2; d_gene: TRBD1; CDR3aa: CASSPPRQGVNEQYF; CDR3nt: TGTGCCAGCAGCCCGCCACGACAGGGGGTAAACGAGCAGTACTTC
abundance: .; j_gene: TRBJ2-1; v_gene: TRBV7-9; d_gene: .; CDR3aa: CSSSRKNEQFF; CDR3nt: TGTTCCAGCAGCCGTAAAAATGAGCAGTTCTTC
abundance: .; j_gene: TRBJ1-1; v_gene: TRBV30; d_gene: .; CDR3aa: CAWSDSCEAFF; CDR3nt: TGTGCCTGGAGTGACAGCTGTGAAGCTTTCTTT
abundance: few; j_gene: TRBJ1-2; v_gene: TRBV30; d_gene: .; CDR3aa: CAWSAGSYGYTF; CDR3nt: TGTGCCTGGAGTGCCGGTTCATACGGCTACACCTTC
abundance: .; j_gene: TRBJ1-1; v_gene: TRBV10-2; d_gene: TRBD1; CDR3aa: CACGQGGYTEAFF; CDR3nt: TGCGCCTGCGGACAGGGAGGCTACACTGAAGCTTTCTTT
abundance: few; j_gene: TRBJ2-5; v_gene: TRBV18; d_gene: .; CDR3aa: CASSPGVGETQYF; CDR3nt: TGTGCCAGCTCACCCGGGGTCGGAGAGACCCAGTACTTC
abundance: .; j_gene: TRBJ1-1; v_gene: TRBV10-3; d_gene: .; CDR3aa: CAIRGDIRDTEAFF; CDR3nt: TGTGCCATCAGGGGGGACATCAGGGACACTGAAGCTTTCTTT
abundance: .; j_gene: TRBJ1-5; v_gene: TRBV2; d_gene: .; CDR3aa: CASRGVRGLDSNQPQHF; CDR3nt: TGTGCCAGCAGAGGAGTCAGGGGATTGGATAGCAATCAGCCCCAGCATTTT
abundance: .; j_gene: TRBJ1-1; v_gene: TRBV6-6; d_gene: .; CDR3aa: CASSYESATEAFF; CDR3nt: TGTGCCAGCAGTTACGAGAGCGCCACTGAAGCTTTCTTT
abundance: once; j_gene: TRBJ2-6; v_gene: TRBV6-1; d_gene: .; CDR3aa: CASSERYSGANVLTF; CDR3nt: TGTGCCAGCAGTGAGAGGTACTCTGGGGCCAACGTCCTGACTTTC
abundance: .; j_gene: TRBJ2-7; v_gene: TRBV4-1; d_gene: .; CDR3aa: CASSQDSPGSPIYEQYF; CDR3nt: TGCGCCAGCAGCCAAGATTCCCCGGGATCTCCTATCTACGAGCAGTACTTC
abundance: .; j_gene: TRBJ2-7; v_gene: TRBV2; d_gene: TRBD1; CDR3aa: CASTKGSGTGVSYEQYF; CDR3nt: TGTGCCAGCACAAAAGGGTCCGGGACAGGGGTCTCTTACGAGCAGTACTTC
abundance: .; j_gene: TRBJ1-1; v_gene: TRBV6-5; d_gene: .; CDR3aa: CASCRKARHTEAFF; CDR3nt: TGTGCCAGCTGTCGAAAGGCGCGGCACACTGAAGCTTTCTTT
abundance: .; j_gene: TRBJ2-5; v_gene: TRBV29-1; d_gene: TRBD2; CDR3aa: CSVTPKGREGETQYF; CDR3nt: TGCAGCGTTACCCCCAAGGGGAGGGAGGGGGAGACCCAGTACTTC
abundance: .; j_gene: TRBJ2-3; v_gene: TRBV10-1; d_gene: .; CDR3aa: CASSEAVRTDTQYF; CDR3nt: TGCGCCAGCAGTGAAGCGGTCCGCACAGATACGCAGTATTTT
abundance: .; j_gene: TRBJ2-7; v_gene: TRBV20-1; d_gene: .; CDR3aa: CSARREGEQYF; CDR3nt: TGCAGTGCTAGGAGGGAAGGCGAGCAGTACTTC
abundance: .; j_gene: TRBJ1-1; v_gene: TRBV7-6; d_gene: .; CDR3aa: CASSPDTYTEAFF; CDR3nt: TGTGCCAGCAGCCCCGACACCTACACTGAAGCTTTCTTT
abundance: .; j_gene: TRBJ1-1; v_gene: TRBV7-2; d_gene: TRBD1; CDR3aa: CASSSPYRGHNTEAFF; CDR3nt: TGTGCCAGCAGCTCACCGTACAGGGGTCATAACACTGAAGCTTTCTTT
abundance: .; j_gene: TRBJ2-1; v_gene: TRBV10-3; d_gene: .; CDR3aa: CAISARQDNEQFF; CDR3nt: TGTGCCATCAGTGCTCGGCAGGACAATGAGCAGTTCTTC
abundance: .; j_gene: TRBJ2-7; v_gene: TRBV10-3; d_gene: TRBD2; CDR3aa: CAISEASGPYEQYF; CDR3nt: TGTGCCATCAGTGAGGCTAGCGGGCCCTACGAGCAGTACTTC
abundance: .; j_gene: TRBJ1-1; v_gene: TRBV7-2; d_gene: .; CDR3aa: CASSLSTRAEAFF; CDR3nt: TGTGCCAGCAGCTTGTCTACTAGGGCTGAAGCTTTCTTT
abundance: .; j_gene: TRBJ2-7; v_gene: TRBV27; d_gene: .; CDR3aa: CASRRQTERSYEQYF; CDR3nt: TGTGCCAGCAGACGCCAGACGGAGCGCTCCTACGAGCAGTACTTC
abundance: .; j_gene: TRBJ2-3; v_gene: TRBV6-6; d_gene: .; CDR3aa: CASSYREAFLAQYF; CDR3nt: TGTGCCAGCAGTTACAGGGAGGCGTTCCTGGCGCAGTATTTT
abundance: .; j_gene: TRBJ1-4; v_gene: TRBV7-2; d_gene: .; CDR3aa: CASSFDSTNEKLFF; CDR3nt: TGTGCCAGCAGCTTCGACAGCACTAATGAAAAACTGTTTTTT
abundance: .; j_gene: TRBJ2-5; v_gene: TRBV6-4; d_gene: .; CDR3aa: CASSDSAGAPQETQYF; CDR3nt: TGTGCCAGCAGTGACTCGGCAGGGGCCCCCCAAGAGACCCAGTACTTC
abundance: .; j_gene: TRBJ2-7; v_gene: TRBV5-4; d_gene: .; CDR3aa: CASSPVGLPSLQVYEQYF; CDR3nt: TGTGCCAGCAGCCCCGTCGGTCTCCCCTCCCTCCAAGTCTACGAGCAGTACTTC
abundance: few; j_gene: TRBJ2-7; v_gene: TRBV4-3; d_gene: .; CDR3aa: CASSQDGRGSDEQYF; CDR3nt: TGCGCCAGCAGCCAAGATGGAAGGGGGTCCGACGAGCAGTACTTC
abundance: few; j_gene: TRBJ2-1; v_gene: TRBV6-1; d_gene: .; CDR3aa: CASSDTGGPSYNEQFF; CDR3nt: TGTGCCAGCAGTGATACGGGGGGCCCCTCCTACAATGAGCAGTTCTTC
abundance: .; j_gene: TRBJ2-7; v_gene: TRBV4-1; d_gene: TRBD2; CDR3aa: CASSQALSGFYEQYF; CDR3nt: TGCGCCAGCAGCCAAGCTCTTAGCGGGTTCTACGAGCAGTACTTC
abundance: once; j_gene: TRBJ2-1; v_gene: TRBV7-9; d_gene: .; CDR3aa: CASSLSTSFNEQFF; CDR3nt: TGTGCCAGCAGCTTAAGTACTAGCTTCAATGAGCAGTTCTTC
abundance: .; j_gene: TRBJ2-5; v_gene: TRBV28; d_gene: TRBD2; CDR3aa: CASSLGGVAEETQYF; CDR3nt: TGTGCCAGCAGTCTTGGGGGGGTGGCGGAGGAGACCCAGTACTTC
abundance: .; j_gene: TRBJ2-1; v_gene: TRBV7-2; d_gene: TRBD1; CDR3aa: CASRKAGTGIHEQFF; CDR3nt: TGTGCCAGCAGGAAAGCCGGGACAGGCATACATGAGCAGTTCTTC
abundance: .; j_gene: TRBJ1-2; v_gene: TRBV7-9; d_gene: TRBD1; CDR3aa: CASSSQTGTGDYTF; CDR3nt: TGTGCCAGCAGCTCCCAGACCGGGACAGGGGACTACACCTTC
abundance: .; j_gene: TRBJ1-5; v_gene: TRBV6-5; d_gene: TRBD1; CDR3aa: CASRRGTGGNQPQHF; CDR3nt: TGTGCCAGCAGGAGGGGGACAGGGGGCAATCAGCCCCAGCATTTT
abundance: .; j_gene: TRBJ2-5; v_gene: TRBV7-7; d_gene: TRBD2; CDR3aa: CASSLAGLEETQYF; CDR3nt: TGTGCTAGCAGCTTAGCGGGACTAGAAGAGACCCAGTACTTC
abundance: .; j_gene: TRBJ1-2; v_gene: TRBV6-5; d_gene: TRBD1; CDR3aa: CASSYGTGEGYTF; CDR3nt: TGTGCCAGCAGTTACGGGACAGGGGAGGGCTACACCTTC
abundance: .; j_gene: TRBJ1-4; v_gene: TRBV19; d_gene: .; CDR3aa: CASNWANEKLFF; CDR3nt: TGTGCCAGTAACTGGGCAAATGAAAAACTGTTTTTT
abundance: few; j_gene: TRBJ2-2; v_gene: TRBV7-9; d_gene: .; CDR3aa: CASTPTGLNTGELFF; CDR3nt: TGTGCCAGCACCCCAACAGGGTTGAACACCGGGGAGCTGTTTTTT
abundance: .; j_gene: TRBJ1-1; v_gene: TRBV7-8; d_gene: .; CDR3aa: CASSPLNTEAFF; CDR3nt: TGTGCCAGCAGCCCCTTAAACACTGAAGCTTTCTTT
abundance: .; j_gene: TRBJ1-5; v_gene: TRBV5-5; d_gene: .; CDR3aa: CASSTGGGLGPQHF; CDR3nt: TGTGCCAGCAGCACTGGGGGGGGCTTGGGCCCCCAGCATTTT
abundance: .; j_gene: TRBJ2-7; v_gene: TRBV28; d_gene: .; CDR3aa: CASSSPHGTRPYEQYF; CDR3nt: TGTGCCAGCAGTTCACCCCACGGGACACGGCCCTACGAGCAGTACTTC
abundance: .; j_gene: TRBJ1-2; v_gene: TRBV15; d_gene: .; CDR3aa: CATSRDAGANYGYTF; CDR3nt: TGTGCCACCAGCAGAGATGCGGGGGCTAACTATGGCTACACCTTC
abundance: .; j_gene: TRBJ1-2; v_gene: TRBV30; d_gene: TRBD1; CDR3aa: CAWSLPGTGQHGYTF; CDR3nt: TGTGCCTGGAGTCTTCCCGGGACAGGTCAACATGGCTACACCTTC
abundance: once; j_gene: TRBJ1-1; v_gene: TRBV7-8; d_gene: .; CDR3aa: CASSLGGQPEAFF; CDR3nt: TGTGCCAGCAGCTTAGGGGGGCAGCCCGAAGCTTTCTTT
abundance: .; j_gene: TRBJ1-5; v_gene: TRBV23-1; d_gene: .; CDR3aa: CASSGGAHQPQHF; CDR3nt: TGCGCCAGCAGCGGGGGGGCCCATCAGCCCCAGCATTTT
abundance: .; j_gene: TRBJ2-5; v_gene: TRBV7-2; d_gene: .; CDR3aa: CASSFGLGKGEQYF; CDR3nt: TGTGCCAGCAGCTTTGGGCTCGGAAAGGGGGAGCAGTACTTC